The clone carrying this TCR beta chain came up a few times. The target antigen is unknown. The test was conducted at deep level. Profiled with immunoSEQ multiplex PCR; TCRdb holds only in-frame clones, not every one. The sample carries about 1.1 million clones, around 78% recorded once. The data stem from a study of shared clonotypes between healthy human individuals. At the level of the study: Two female and a few male donors aged 18 to 49 were enrolled. Study-wide results and caveats: Generation probabilities were higher for clonotypes shared across all four sorted-subset donors than for unshared ones.

Into CD45RA+ naive and CD45RA-negative memory subsets, the CD4+ cells were split. Germline values: CDR1 SGHTA, CDR2 FQGNSA. V was cut by 2 bases and J by 5 bases, with 6 bases left in between. The CDR3 has 12 amino acids. This clonotype originated in a man younger than 35 in good health. Some clones in this sample may be carry-over from other donors' samples. The chain employs TRBV7-2 and TRBJ2-5; a possible D gene is TRBD2 (6 bases). Sequenced: memory CD4+ T cells from PBMCs. Subset indicated: CD45RA-negative fraction. For the CDR3, the DNA is TGTGCCAGCAGCTTAACTAGCGAGACCCAGTACTTC. Amino acids: CASSLTSETQYF.